This section outlines one T cell receptor (beta chain) sequence together with its context. The data are from a study of blood T cell repertoires in COVID-19. As for the study in general: COVID-19 samples, acute and convalescent, were from the United States, Italy and Spain. The analysed material was cDNA or gDNA that came from T cells, B-cell-depleted T cells, or PBMCs.

Authors' methods: Scientists estimated how many nucleated cells there were by amplifying reference gene primers. Assay used: immunoSEQ multiplex PCR; TCRdb lists only in-frame clones, some missing. D and trimming come from the DNA, and the V and J calls and clone size come from that table. Of 30,000 to 40,000 clones in the sample, roughly 84% are singletons; the top ten hold under 2.5%. The CDR3 extends over 17 amino acids. Per germline, CDR1 MNHEY and CDR2 SMNVEV (reference sequence). The trim removed 6 bases at V and 3 bases at J, leaving 10 bases unmatched. The rearrangement uses TRBV27 and TRBJ2-7; 14 bases line up with TRBD2. Sequencing used peripheral blood. The TCR comes from a human donor in a cohort sampled during active COVID-19. The CDR3 coding sequence is TGTGCCAGCAGGCGGACTAGCGGGGGGCTCAAGGGCTACGAGCAGTACTTC. Protein sequence: CASRRTSGGLKGYEQYF.